The TCR beta chain under discussion was sequenced for a study of PD-L1 blockade in urothelial cancer. Libraries were prepared by immunoSEQ multiplex PCR; TCRdb keeps only in-frame clonotypes and omits some of them. The data contain 55,000 or so clones, 84% of them seen just once; the ten biggest clones take up approximately 6%. From germline, CDR1 is ENHRY and CDR2 SYGVKD. CDR3 length: 11 residues. Trimming cost V 8 bases and J 8 bases, with 13 bases left between them. Locally advanced or metastatic urothelial carcinoma was diagnosed in the patients. The chain couples TRBV10-3 to TRBJ2-7; no clear D gene. The origin of this receptor is a man in his forties with urothelial cancer. The input for sequencing was PBMCs, taken around atezolizumab (anti-PD-L1) treatment. The CDR3 loop reads CAIESVTKQYF. The DNA of the CDR3 is TGTGCCATCGAATCGGTCACGAAGCAGTACTTC.